The 19 T cell receptor beta chains given below trace back to one sample, sequenced in a study of T cells in Graves' hyperthyroidism and ophthalmopathy. Template material for amplifying TCR beta CDR3 regions consisted of RNA transcripts. When the TCR CDR3 underwent first-round RT-PCR, the HTBI primer set was used. Via MiXCR, TCRdb re-called the multiplex PCR reads, giving one row per CDR3 protein. Here the sample spans approximately 210,000 distinct CDR3 sequences, roughly 17% being singletons. Sequencing used blood. Receptors originate from a man over 45 with Graves' hyperthyroidism.

Remarks on this clonotype: A much larger clone lies one base from this, so it may be a read error. This rearrangement joins TRBV5-1 to TRBJ2-5; no firm D call. Deletions cut 5 bases from V and 7 bases from J, with 12 bases between. The length of the CDR3 is 12 residues. Germline V CDR1 and CDR2: SGHRS, YFSETQ. The DNA of the CDR3 is TGCGCCAGCAGTAACCCAGAAGGGACCCAGTACTTC. Protein: CASSNPEGTQYF.

In its sample, this clonotype was seen many times. The chain recombines TRBV7-2 with TRBJ2-1; 13 bases agree with TRBD2. Germline V CDR1 and CDR2: SGHTA, FQGNSA. V was pared by 5 bases and J by 6 bases, with 7 bases of the junction left unmatched. The CDR3 consists of 16 residues. The CDR3 region has the DNA TGTGCCAGCAGCCTAATCGGGACTAGCGGGACCAATGAGCAGTTCTTC. Protein product: CASSLIGTSGTNEQFF.

The V call is TRBV18, the J call TRBJ2-7; no definite D call. The CDR3 spans 15 residues. Germline CDR1 and CDR2: KGHSH and LQKENI. V was clipped by 2 bases and J by 1 base, with 12 bases between them. CDR3 residues: CASSPNFGSSYEQYF. CDR3 sequence (DNA): TGTGCCAGCTCACCAAATTTTGGCTCTTCCTACGAGCAGTACTTC.

As to this clonotype: This sequence may be a read error, since a much larger clone differs from it by one base. The CDR3 spells CASSQAPPSGSYNEQYF. In DNA form, the CDR3 reads TGCGCCAGCAGCCAAGCCCCACCTAGCGGGAGTTACAATGAGCAGTACTTC. The chain links TRBV4-1 to TRBJ2-1, with TRBD2 identical over 10 bases. The J call is uncertain, as TRBJ2-7 better fits the DNA end. The CDR3 consists of 17 residues. Germline loops: CDR1 MGHRA, CDR2 YSYEKL.

This chain joins TRBV2 and TRBJ2-5, with 7 bases that match TRBD1. This CDR3 is built from 12 residues. Per the germline V gene, CDR1 is SNHLY and CDR2 is FYNNEI. The J segment lost 2 bases and the V segment lost 8 bases, leaving 2 bases of the junction unmatched. The CDR3 loop reads CASGDSQETQYF. In DNA, the CDR3 is TGTGCCAGCGGGGACAGTCAAGAGACCCAGTACTTC.

This clonotype came up a few times. The J gene is TRBJ2-7, the V gene TRBV29-1; 7 nucleotides align to TRBD1. There are 12 residues in the CDR3. Germline CDR1 and CDR2: SQVTM and ANQGSEA. V gave up 4 bases and J gave up 5 bases; unmatched junction bases: 5. Here the CDR3 reads CSVGQGGDEQYF. CDR3 sequence (DNA): TGCAGCGTTGGACAGGGTGGCGACGAGCAGTACTTC.

V and J are TRBV9 and TRBJ2-3; D is possibly TRBD2 (6 bases). Trimming cost V 0 bases and J 0 bases, with 17 bases left between them. The length of the CDR3 is 18 residues. From germline, CDR1 is SGDLS and CDR2 YYNGEE. In DNA form, the CDR3 reads TGTGCCAGCAGCGTAGCCCGGTTGGAGGGAGAGAGCACAGATACGCAGTATTTT. This encodes CASSVARLEGESTDTQYF.

V and J are TRBV6-2 or TRBV6-3 and TRBJ1-6, with unresolved D. Per germline, CDR1 MNHEY and CDR2 SVGEGT. The germline V and J ends were trimmed by 6 bases and 8 bases, with 14 bases remaining between them. The CDR3 is made up of 14 amino acids. CDR3 protein: CASSSAQPDSPLHF. The CDR3 nucleotides read TGTGCCAGCAGCTCTGCCCAGCCCGATTCACCCCTCCACTTT.

This clonotype has ten or more counts. The chain is built from TRBV12-5 and TRBJ2-1; D gene uncertain. CDR3 length equals 19 residues. Germline CDR1 LGHNT, CDR2 FRNRAP. The V and J ends lost 1 base and 4 bases respectively, with 23 bases between them. The CDR3 sequence: CASGLDALPEWSGYNEQFF. CDR3 nucleotide sequence: TGTGCTAGTGGTTTGGACGCCCTTCCGGAGTGGAGTGGTTACAATGAGCAGTTCTTC.

A note on this clonotype: This may stem from a read error, because a much larger clone lies one nucleotide away. The CDR3 protein is CAWSVVSGTEAFF. CDR3 nucleotide sequence: TGTGCCTGGAGTGTGGTTTCTGGCACTGAAGCTTTCTTT. The chain employs TRBV30 and TRBJ1-1; D remains unclear. CDR3 length: 13 amino acids. V lost 0 bases and J 4 bases, leaving 9 bases between the germline ends. The germline CDR1 and CDR2 sequences are GTSNPN and SVGIG (reference sequence).

The chain links TRBV6-1 to TRBJ2-1; TRBD2 matches at 11 bases. Germline values: CDR1 MNHNS, CDR2 SASEGT. The CDR3 is 16 amino acids. With 6 bases clipped from V and 2 bases from J, the junction kept 6 bases outside the gene matches. The CDR3 reads CASRQLAGATYNEQFF. CDR3 nucleotides: TGTGCCAGCAGACAACTAGCGGGAGCCACCTACAATGAGCAGTTCTTC.

The chain couples TRBV29-1 to TRBJ1-2, with a possible D match to TRBD1 (5 bases). CDR1 is SQVTM, CDR2 ANQGSEA, per germline. V lost 3 bases to trimming and J lost 6 bases, with 14 bases between them. This CDR3 has 13 residues. CDR3 DNA sequence: TGCAGCGTTGACGGTTGGGGGGTGGATGGCTACACCTTC. The encoded protein is CSVDGWGVDGYTF.

The V and J genes are TRBV5-4 and TRBJ2-2; 7 nucleotides match TRBD2. Germline CDR1 and CDR2: SGHNT and YYREEE (reference sequence). This CDR3 region has 14 residues. The J segment lost 2 bases and the V segment lost 4 bases, leaving 2 bases of the junction unmatched. The CDR3 sequence is CASSLADNTGELFF. CDR3 DNA sequence: TGTGCCAGCAGCCTAGCGGATAACACCGGGGAGCTGTTTTTT.

The V call is TRBV20-1, the J call TRBJ1-1; TRBD1 aligns across 7 bases. Germline trimming cut 5 bases from V and 1 base from J; bases unmatched to any gene: 1. The germline V gene encodes CDR1 DFQATT and CDR2 SNEGSKA (reference sequence). The CDR3 is 12 residues long. Here the CDR3 reads CSADRENTEAFF. Written as DNA, the CDR3 is TGCAGTGCTGACAGGGAGAACACTGAAGCTTTCTTT.

This rearrangement joins TRBV12-3 or TRBV12-4 to TRBJ1-3, with a tentative D call TRBD1 (5 bases). V dropped 6 bases and J dropped 4 bases, with 16 bases sitting between them. The CDR3 sequence is 15 residues long. The CDR3 DNA follows: TGTGCCAGCAGCCTGGACACTGGAACGGGAAACACCATATATTTT. Residues: CASSLDTGTGNTIYF.

The V gene is TRBV5-1, the J gene TRBJ2-6; D uncertain. Trimming pared 4 bases from V and 4 bases from J, leaving 9 bases between. Germline-derived CDR1 and CDR2 are SGHRS and YFSETQ. The CDR3 is 14 residues long. For the CDR3, the DNA is TGCGCCAGCAGCCTCGCACCCGGGGCCAACGTCCTGACTTTC. It is translated as CASSLAPGANVLTF.

This clonotype was observed many times. This chain joins TRBV3-1 and TRBJ2-7, with D uncertain. The CDR3 runs to 11 residues. V lost 5 bases and J 6 bases, leaving 8 bases between the germline ends. Germline loops: CDR1 LGHDT, CDR2 YNNKEL (reference sequence). The CDR3 spells CASSSPLEQYF. The CDR3 DNA follows: TGTGCCAGCAGCTCCCCCCTCGAGCAGTACTTC.

This clonotype was picked up many times. This sequence joins TRBV11-2 and TRBJ2-1; TRBD2 agrees at 11 bases. The CDR3 runs to 17 residues. Trimming cost V 6 bases and J 3 bases; bases outside gene matches: 10. The V gene's germline CDR1 is SGHAT and CDR2 FQNNGV. The CDR3 protein is CASRPTSGRRIYNEQFF. The DNA of the CDR3 is TGTGCCAGCAGACCCACTAGCGGGAGAAGGATCTACAATGAGCAGTTCTTC. Looking up the rest from reference TRBV11-2 and TRBJ2-1 gives the full variable domain: EAGVAQSPRYKIIEKRQSVAFWCNPISGHATLYWYQQILGQGPKLLIQFQNNGVVDDSQLPKDRFSAERLKGVDSTLKIQPAKLEDSAVYLCASRPTSGRRIYNEQFFGPGTRLTVL.

This clonotype appeared many times. The CDR3 DNA reads as TGTGCCAGCAGTTTCTTAGGACAGAACACCGGGGAGCTGTTTTTT. Its protein product is CASSFLGQNTGELFF. The J gene is TRBJ2-2, the V gene TRBV28, with a weak D call TRBD1 (5 bases). Germline V CDR1 and CDR2: MDHEN, SYDVKM. The CDR3 covers 15 residues. V gave up 3 bases and J gave up 1 base, with 9 bases separating them.